This T cell receptor beta chain was retrieved from a study of T cells in Graves' hyperthyroidism and ophthalmopathy. This clonotype has only one observation. The J segment lost 6 bases and the V segment lost 5 bases, leaving 12 bases of the junction unmatched. The CDR3 runs 16 residues. Germline V CDR1 and CDR2: SEHNR, FQNEAQ (reference sequence). RNA transcripts were the template for amplifying TCR beta CDR3 regions. TCR CDR3 underwent first-round RT-PCR with the HTBI primer set. TCRdb reprocessed the multiplex PCR reads with MiXCR, giving one entry per CDR3 protein. The sample records under 600,000 distinct CDR3 sequences, 16% being singletons.

The clonotype comes from a woman aged 40 to 55 with Graves' ophthalmopathy. The chain joins TRBV7-9 to TRBJ1-1; 10 bases line up with TRBD1. Sample: blood. The CDR3 DNA reads TGTGCCAGCAGCCTGGGTGGGACAGGGGTTCGGTCTGAAGCTTTCTTT. Translation: CASSLGGTGVRSEAFF. The whole variable domain, remainder taken from reference TRBV7-9 and TRBJ1-1, is DTGVSQNPRHKITKRGQNVTFRCDPISEHNRLYWYRQTLGQGPEFLTYFQNEAQLEKSRLLSDRFSAERPKGSFSTLEIQRTEQGDSAMYLCASSLGGTGVRSEAFFGQGTRLTVV.